Sequencing of this T cell receptor beta chain was carried out in a study of immune heterogeneity within non-small cell lung tumors (dated by TCRdb to the late 2010s). A note on the overall study: By histology, the tumors included nine to ten non-squamous carcinomas, a handful of squamous cell carcinomas and 1 tumor not otherwise specified. For mutant peptides 8 to 11 amino acids long, netMHCpan-3.0 predicted neoantigen binding to the HLA alleles of each patient. TCR repertoires were analyzed from 60 or so tumor loci of approximately 16 patients, while transcriptome data covered only 40 to 50 loci from about a dozen patients. Whole-exome sequencing, RNA-seq and TCR beta repertoire sequencing were combined for multiple spatially distinct regions from each NSCLC tumor so that intratumoral immune heterogeneity could be examined. General conclusions and limits of the study: Individual patients mostly had different high-frequency TCR beta clonotypes. Within a patient, identical dominant CDR3B clonotypes were found to recur across loci, yet unique high-frequency clones were also harbored in different tumor locations. A statistically significant but moderate positive correlation (R roughly 0.3) was observed between local T-cell repertoire clonality and local tumor mutational burden.

For the TCR template, genomic DNA was extracted from bulk tumor tissue, and approximately 640 ng of gDNA was amplified for each sample. During surgery, multiple biopsies were taken from each primary tumor and placed as far apart as possible within the tumor mass. Patients in the study cohort, which was described as untreated, were newly diagnosed NSCLC cases going through curative surgery. The donors were approximately 15 patients with newly diagnosed non-small cell lung cancer who were having surgery with curative intent. The resected tumor masses were reviewed by two independent pathologists. Only DNA and RNA samples of high quality went on to sequencing. Based on its abundance in the sample, this clonotype is medium-sized (0.01 to 0.1%). The antigen it binds to is not known. No much larger clone exists at a distance of one base, and base qualities are not known. The TCR beta CDR3 region was amplified with a multiplex PCR system, in which a first round of 10 to 11 cycles was run using 32 V-gene forward and 13 J-gene reverse primers. The first PCR round used a QIAGEN Multiplex PCR Kit, and the primer sequences were filed in Chinese patent CN105087789A. In a second PCR round, Illumina universal primers were added with the Phusion High-Fidelity PCR Kit. Paired-end sequencing of TCR libraries was carried out on the Illumina HiSeq X Ten platform at a read length of 151 bp. Processing in the source paper ran as follows. Reads without multiplex PCR primers were removed using Cutadapt, read pairs were merged using PEAR, and CDR3 regions were called using MiXCR with default settings. Shannon entropy measured repertoire diversity, while clonality was calculated as one minus the Shannon entropy divided by the ln of the count of productive unique sequences. Dominant or high-frequency T-cell clones were defined as clonotypes at frequencies of at least 0.5%. The public reads were run again by TCRdb, first through fastp at Q25 and then through MiXCR, and only productive beta chains were kept. Records with the same CDR3 protein are collapsed into one entry carrying the most frequent genes and DNA. V and J calls and clone size were set by TCRdb, not the authors. The sample table contains about 5,700 distinct CDR3 sequences; only one count was recorded for 21% of them. The ten largest make up about a tenth of the sample.

The V end loses 5 bases and the J end loses 5 bases, and a stretch of 12 bases separates them. Reading from cysteine to phenylalanine, the CDR3 counts 13 amino acids. Only the CDR3 part of the read is kept: 39 bases, read in frame from the first base. For CDR1 and CDR2, the germline V gene lists MNHNS and SASEGT. The specimen was lung tumor tissue. The sequence links TRBV6-1 to TRBJ1-2, with TRBD1 perhaps the D gene, on 5 matching bases. This clonotype originated in a woman aged 60-75 years with non-small cell lung cancer. CDR3 protein: CASSPERGYGYTF. The sequenced DNA: TGTGCCAGCAGTCCTGAACGGGGGTATGGCTACACCTTC.